This TCR beta chain was found in a study of T cell responses to AZD1222 COVID-19 vaccine. Trimming took 0 bases from V and 3 from J, leaving 18 bases between them. The CDR3 extends over 17 amino acids. CDR1 and CDR2 (germline): SEHNR, FQNEAQ (reference sequence). The assay was immunoSEQ multiplex PCR, and TCRdb's table has in-frame clones only and misses some. Altogether about 120,000 clones are present, around 90% being singletons, with the ten largest covering 4% to 4.5%. The TCR was taken from an adult who received the MenACWY meningococcal vaccine as a control. The sample in question was peripheral blood, obtained 28 days after the second dose of the MenACWY control vaccine. This chain uses TRBV7-9 with TRBJ2-7; D not resolved. CDR3 loop: CASSLAPPVHGRYEQYF. As DNA, the CDR3 is TGTGCCAGCAGCTTAGCCCCGCCAGTCCATGGTCGCTACGAGCAGTACTTC.